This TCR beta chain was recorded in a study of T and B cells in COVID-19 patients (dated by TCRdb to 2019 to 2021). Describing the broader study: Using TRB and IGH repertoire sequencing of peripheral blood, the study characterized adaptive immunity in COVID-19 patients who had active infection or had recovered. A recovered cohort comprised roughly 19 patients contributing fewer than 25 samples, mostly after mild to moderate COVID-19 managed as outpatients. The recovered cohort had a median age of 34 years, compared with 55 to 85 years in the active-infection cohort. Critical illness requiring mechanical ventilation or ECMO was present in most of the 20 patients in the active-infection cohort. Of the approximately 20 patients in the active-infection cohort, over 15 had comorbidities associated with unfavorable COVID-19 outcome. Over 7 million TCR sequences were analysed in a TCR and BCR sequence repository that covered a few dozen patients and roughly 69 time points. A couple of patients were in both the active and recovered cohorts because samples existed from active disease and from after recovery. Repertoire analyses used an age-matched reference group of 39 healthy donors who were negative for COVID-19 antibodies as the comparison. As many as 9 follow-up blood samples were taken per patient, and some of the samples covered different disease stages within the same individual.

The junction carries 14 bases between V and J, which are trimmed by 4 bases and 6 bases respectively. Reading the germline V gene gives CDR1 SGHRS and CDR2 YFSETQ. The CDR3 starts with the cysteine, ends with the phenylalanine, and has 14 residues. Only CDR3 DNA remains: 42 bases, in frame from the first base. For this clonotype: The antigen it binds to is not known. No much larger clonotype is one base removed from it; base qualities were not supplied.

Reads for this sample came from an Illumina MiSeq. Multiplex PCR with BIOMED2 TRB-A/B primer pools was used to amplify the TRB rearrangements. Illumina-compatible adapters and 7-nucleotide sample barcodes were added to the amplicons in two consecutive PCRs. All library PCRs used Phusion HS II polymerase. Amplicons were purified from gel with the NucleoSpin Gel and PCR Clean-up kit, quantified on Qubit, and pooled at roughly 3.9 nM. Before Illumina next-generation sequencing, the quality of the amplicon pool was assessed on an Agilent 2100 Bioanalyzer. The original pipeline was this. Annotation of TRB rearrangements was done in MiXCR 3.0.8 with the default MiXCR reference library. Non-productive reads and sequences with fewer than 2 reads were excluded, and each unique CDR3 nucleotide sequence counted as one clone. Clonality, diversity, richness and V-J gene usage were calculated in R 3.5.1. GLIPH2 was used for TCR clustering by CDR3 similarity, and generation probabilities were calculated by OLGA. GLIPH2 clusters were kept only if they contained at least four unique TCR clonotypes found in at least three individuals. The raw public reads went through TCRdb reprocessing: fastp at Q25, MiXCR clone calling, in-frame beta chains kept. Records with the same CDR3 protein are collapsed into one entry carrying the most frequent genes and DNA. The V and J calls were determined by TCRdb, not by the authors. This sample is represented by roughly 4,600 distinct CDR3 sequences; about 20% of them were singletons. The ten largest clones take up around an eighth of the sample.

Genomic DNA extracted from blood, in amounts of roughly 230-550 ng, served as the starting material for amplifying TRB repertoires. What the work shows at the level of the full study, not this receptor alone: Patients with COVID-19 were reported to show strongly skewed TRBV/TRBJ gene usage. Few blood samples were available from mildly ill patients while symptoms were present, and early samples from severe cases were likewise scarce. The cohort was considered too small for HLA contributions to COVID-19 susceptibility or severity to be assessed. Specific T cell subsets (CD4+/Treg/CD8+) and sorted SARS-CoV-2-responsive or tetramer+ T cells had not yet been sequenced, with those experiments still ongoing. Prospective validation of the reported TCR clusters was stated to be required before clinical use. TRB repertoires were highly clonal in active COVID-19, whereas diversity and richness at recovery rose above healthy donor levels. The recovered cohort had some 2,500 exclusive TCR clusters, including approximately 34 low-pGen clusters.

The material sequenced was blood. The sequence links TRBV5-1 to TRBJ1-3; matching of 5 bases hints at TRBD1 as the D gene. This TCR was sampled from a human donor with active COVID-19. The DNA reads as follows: TGCGCCAGCAGCCCTGCCGGGGGTCTAAACACCATATATTTT. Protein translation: CASSPAGGLNTIYF. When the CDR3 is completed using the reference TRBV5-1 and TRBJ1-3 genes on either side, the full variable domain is KAGVTQTPRYLIKTRGQQVTLSCSPISGHRSVSWYQQTPGQGLQFLFEYFSETQRNKGNFPGRFSGRQFSNSRSEMNVSTLELGDSALYLCASSPAGGLNTIYFGEGSWLTVV.